These T cell receptor beta chains were read from a single sample in a study of PD-1 blockade in mismatch repair-deficient tumors. Sequenced by immunoSEQ multiplex PCR; TCRdb stores in-frame clones only, minus some. The sample has fewer than 100,000 clones, approximately 84% seen once; the top ten hold more than 2.5%. Sequences were derived from peripheral blood, sampled 12 weeks after starting pembrolizumab. These receptors all come from an adult with mismatch repair-deficient cancer. Each CDR3 is given with its conserved first and last residue. A D gene is named only where the DNA matches it firmly. Clone size is given for some rows only: seen once, a few or many times, or a class if the clone is expanded.

CDR3aa | CDR3nt | d_gene | j_gene | abundance | v_gene
CASSQQGGKLFF | TGCGCCAGCAGCCAACAGGGGGGAAAACTGTTTTTT | TRBD1 | TRBJ1-4 | - | TRBV4-1
CASSLLQGQAGKEQYF | TGTGCCAGCAGCTTACTACAGGGACAGGCCGGGAAGGAGCAGTACTTC | TRBD1 | TRBJ2-7 | few | TRBV11-2
CASRPKLVLNTEAFF | TGTGCCAGCAGACCCAAGCTGGTGTTGAACACTGAAGCTTTCTTT | - | TRBJ1-1 | - | TRBV6-6
CSARTGNEQYF | TGCAGCGCCCGGACAGGAAACGAGCAGTACTTC | TRBD1 | TRBJ2-7 | once | TRBV29-1
CASSEIGETQYF | TGTGCCAGCAGTGAAATCGGAGAGACCCAGTACTTC | - | TRBJ2-5 | - | TRBV6-1
CASSVGSIQPQHF | TGTGCCAGCAGTGTAGGGTCCATTCAGCCCCAGCATTTT | - | TRBJ1-5 | few | TRBV2
CASSELTSGITDTQYF | TGCGCCAGCAGTGAGCTGACTAGCGGGATCACAGATACGCAGTATTTT | TRBD2 | TRBJ2-3 | - | TRBV10-1
CARSPKWEPSSTDTQYF | TGTGCCAGAAGCCCCAAATGGGAGCCTTCTAGCACAGATACGCAGTATTTT | - | TRBJ2-3 | - | TRBV7-5
CASSLNIEAFF | TGTGCCAGCAGCTTAAATATTGAAGCTTTCTTT | - | TRBJ1-1 | - | TRBV7-9
CASSGRQGEEKLFF | TGTGCCAGCAGCGGTCGACAGGGAGAAGAGAAACTGTTTTTT | TRBD1 | TRBJ1-4 | few | TRBV7-2
CASSAPRQNWEKLFF | TGTGCCAGCAGTGCCCCCCGACAAAACTGGGAAAAACTGTTTTTT | - | TRBJ1-4 | - | TRBV6-4
CASSLDRGEWYGYTF | TGCGCCAGCAGCCTGGATCGGGGAGAATGGTATGGCTACACCTTC | - | TRBJ1-2 | few | TRBV5-1
CASSESSGEQYF | TGTGCCAGCAGTGAGTCTTCCGGCGAGCAGTACTTC | - | TRBJ2-7 | - | TRBV6-5
CASSPRGVWNYGYTF | TGTGCCAGTAGTCCGCGAGGGGTCTGGAACTATGGCTACACCTTC | - | TRBJ1-2 | - | TRBV19
CASSVDVDGEQFF | TGTGCCAGCAGTGTCGATGTGGATGGTGAGCAGTTCTTC | - | TRBJ2-1 | - | TRBV2
CASGAQGAGGYTF | TGTGCCAGCGGCGCACAGGGGGCTGGGGGCTACACCTTC | TRBD1 | TRBJ1-2 | - | TRBV2
CASKVGQAYMNTEAFF | TGTGCCAGCAAGGTGGGACAGGCTTACATGAACACTGAAGCTTTCTTT | TRBD1 | TRBJ1-1 | - | TRBV19
CASSHNGQNTEAFF | TGTGCCAGCAGTCACAACGGACAGAACACTGAAGCTTTCTTT | - | TRBJ1-1 | - | TRBV2
CASSSDYEQYF | TGTGCCAGCAGCAGCGACTACGAGCAGTACTTC | - | TRBJ2-7 | - | TRBV7-2
CASSLITSGYDEQFF | TGTGCCAGCAGCTTAATCACTAGCGGGTACGATGAGCAGTTCTTC | TRBD2 | TRBJ2-1 | - | TRBV7-3
CASSRAPLGVQFF | TGTGCCAGCAGCCGAGCCCCACTAGGGGTTCAGTTCTTC | - | TRBJ2-1 | - | TRBV14
CASSLSTGNTEAFF | TGTGCCAGCAGCTTATCTACAGGGAACACTGAAGCTTTCTTT | - | TRBJ1-1 | - | TRBV11-3
CASSQQAGGNEQFF | TGCGCCAGCAGCCAACAAGCGGGAGGTAATGAGCAGTTCTTC | TRBD2 | TRBJ2-1 | - | TRBV4-3
CASSLVWSYEQYF | TGTGCCAGCAGCTTAGTTTGGTCCTACGAGCAGTACTTC | - | TRBJ2-7 | medium-sized | TRBV7-9
CASSFRTRETQYF | TGTGCCAGCAGCTTTCGGACAAGAGAGACCCAGTACTTC | - | TRBJ2-5 | - | TRBV5-6
CASSLLAGKAYNEQFF | TGTGCCAGCTCATTGTTAGCGGGAAAGGCCTACAATGAGCAGTTCTTC | TRBD2 | TRBJ2-1 | - | TRBV18
CASSQTSGRASETQYF | TGCGCCAGCAGCCAAACTAGCGGGAGGGCCTCGGAGACCCAGTACTTC | TRBD2 | TRBJ2-5 | - | TRBV4-3
CASSSPGQGNIQYF | TGTGCCAGCAGTTCACCCGGACAGGGGAACATTCAGTACTTC | TRBD1 | TRBJ2-4 | - | TRBV6-5
CASSLDIRAGEAFF | TGTGCCAGCAGCTTGGATATCAGGGCCGGGGAAGCTTTCTTT | - | TRBJ1-1 | - | TRBV5-4
CASSIGTGFGEQFF | TGTGCCAGTAGCATCGGGACAGGGTTTGGTGAGCAGTTCTTC | TRBD1 | TRBJ2-1 | - | TRBV19
CASSALGSYEQYF | TGTGCCAGCAGCGCCCTAGGATCCTACGAGCAGTACTTC | - | TRBJ2-7 | - | TRBV9
CASSLSGKSTDTQYF | TGTGCCAGCAGCTTAAGCGGAAAAAGCACAGATACGCAGTATTTT | - | TRBJ2-3 | - | TRBV7-2
CASSFGGSGNTIYF | TGTGCCAGCAGTTTCGGAGGGTCTGGAAACACCATATATTTT | - | TRBJ1-3 | - | TRBV27
CASSPGRQETQYF | TGTGCCAGCAGTCCAGGGCGGCAAGAGACCCAGTACTTC | - | TRBJ2-5 | - | TRBV6-9
CASSSRDRVYGYTF | TGTGCCAGCAGTTCGAGGGACAGGGTCTATGGCTACACCTTC | TRBD1 | TRBJ1-2 | few | TRBV28
CASSVSGDRAMRTDTQYF | TGTGCCAGCAGTGTCTCGGGGGACAGAGCTATGCGCACAGATACGCAGTATTTT | - | TRBJ2-3 | - | TRBV2
CASSLGVWGASYEQYF | TGCGCCAGCAGCTTGGGAGTTTGGGGGGCCTCCTACGAGCAGTACTTC | - | TRBJ2-7 | - | TRBV5-1
CASSWTGETDTQYF | TGTGCCAGCAGTTGGACAGGGGAAACAGATACGCAGTATTTT | TRBD1 | TRBJ2-3 | - | TRBV6-4
CASSPMTGGHNSPLHF | TGCGCCAGCAGCCCAATGACAGGGGGGCATAATTCACCCCTCCACTTT | TRBD1 | TRBJ1-6 | - | TRBV5-1
CASRFKLSGYEQYF | TGTGCCAGCAGATTTAAATTGAGCGGGTACGAGCAGTACTTC | - | TRBJ2-7 | - | TRBV7-2
CASSGDIVGGYTF | TGTGCCAGCAGTGGGGACATCGTAGGTGGCTACACCTTC | - | TRBJ1-2 | - | TRBV25-1
CASSRAGAGVYNEQFF | TGTGCCAGCAGCCGGGCGGGAGCGGGAGTTTACAATGAGCAGTTCTTC | TRBD2 | TRBJ2-1 | - | TRBV7-9
CASRNLGGNTIYF | TGTGCCAGCAGGAATTTGGGCGGGAACACCATATATTTT | - | TRBJ1-3 | - | TRBV11-2
CASSPGTSENNEQFF | TGTGCCAGCAGTCCTGGGACTAGCGAAAACAATGAGCAGTTCTTC | TRBD2 | TRBJ2-1 | - | TRBV2
CASSLYGTSYEQYF | TGTGCCAGCAGCTTATACGGGACTTCCTACGAGCAGTACTTC | - | TRBJ2-7 | - | TRBV7-9
CSVESLGDRTQYF | TGCAGCGTTGAAAGTCTCGGCGACCGGACCCAGTACTTC | - | TRBJ2-5 | - | TRBV29-1
CAWRTMGSPRTDTQYF | TGTGCCTGGAGGACCATGGGTTCTCCCCGCACAGATACGCAGTATTTT | - | TRBJ2-3 | - | TRBV30
CASSLVPLETQYF | TGTGCCAGCAGCTTAGTACCCTTAGAGACCCAGTACTTC | - | TRBJ2-5 | - | TRBV7-9
CASSLTGSYAEAFF | TGTGCCAGCAGCTTAACAGGGTCTTACGCTGAAGCTTTCTTT | - | TRBJ1-1 | - | TRBV11-2
CATSTGGANYGYTF | TGTGCCACCAGCACAGGGGGAGCTAACTATGGCTACACCTTC | TRBD1 | TRBJ1-2 | - | TRBV15
CASSLIGSGRPASTDTQYF | TGCGCCAGCAGCTTGATCGGAAGCGGAAGGCCCGCTAGCACAGATACGCAGTATTTT | - | TRBJ2-3 | once | TRBV5-1
CASSPGPLENEQFF | TGTGCCAGCAGCCCAGGCCCACTAGAGAATGAGCAGTTCTTC | - | TRBJ2-1 | - | TRBV14
CASSGNSRDRFDF | TGCGCCAGCAGCGGAAACTCGAGGGACAGGTTTGACTTC | TRBD1 | TRBJ2-7 | many | TRBV5-1
CASSPGLRGYEQYF | TGTGCCAGCAGCCCCGGGCTCAGAGGCTACGAGCAGTACTTC | - | TRBJ2-7 | few | TRBV7-9